These T cell receptor beta chains were read from a single sample in a study of T cell repertoires in cytomegalovirus infection. One entry per CDR3 protein results from TCRdb running MiXCR on the reads. The profile shows fewer than 130,000 distinct CDR3 sequences, roughly 41% of them singletons. Antigens for these TCRs are unknown. This material consisted of CD8+ T cells from cultured PBMCs, taken from culture after CMV antigen stimulation. Source of these receptors: a human donor in good health (CMV status not recorded). Some clones in this sample may be carry-over from other donors' samples. The CDR3 runs from the conserved cysteine through the conserved F or W. D genes are given only for firm matches. For some rows the clone size is stated as once, few or many, or as a class when expanded; others skip it.

-,many,TRBJ1-5,TRBV12-3/TRBV12-4,CASSRSRAYEPQHF,TGTGCCAGCAGTCGCTCAAGGGCCTATGAGCCCCAGCATTTT
TRBD2,-,TRBJ2-1,TRBV19,CASIHSGGGPYNEQFF,TGTGCCAGTATTCACAGCGGGGGGGGGCCCTACAATGAGCAGTTCTTC
-,-,TRBJ2-3,TRBV7-9,CASSGLTDTQYF,TGTGCCAGCAGCGGACTCACAGATACGCAGTATTTT
-,-,TRBJ2-7,TRBV15,CATSSPTGPLYEQYF,TGTGCCACCAGCAGCCCTACTGGGCCCCTTTACGAGCAGTACTTC
-,-,TRBJ2-1,TRBV12-3/TRBV12-4,CASSFPQGGSYNEQFF,TGTGCCAGCAGTTTTCCCCAGGGCGGGTCCTACAATGAGCAGTTCTTC
TRBD1,-,TRBJ2-1,TRBV27,CASSLDGQGSPTYNEQFF,TGTGCCAGCAGTTTGGACGGACAGGGGAGCCCCACTTACAATGAGCAGTTCTTC
TRBD1,-,TRBJ1-4,TRBV2,CASREGTGVTNEKLFF,TGTGCCAGCAGAGAAGGGACAGGAGTGACTAATGAAAAACTGTTTTTT
TRBD2,-,TRBJ2-3,TRBV7-9,CASSPGLAADTQYF,TGTGCCAGCAGCCCAGGACTAGCGGCGGATACGCAGTATTTT
TRBD2,-,TRBJ2-1,TRBV27,CASSWILAGGPNEQFF,TGTGCCAGCAGTTGGATCCTAGCGGGGGGGCCCAATGAGCAGTTCTTC
-,medium-sized,TRBJ2-2,TRBV7-2,CASSLSGVAGELFF,TGTGCCAGCAGCTTGTCGGGGGTGGCCGGGGAGCTGTTTTTT
-,-,TRBJ2-3,TRBV11-2,CASSRREFTDTQYF,TGTGCCAGCAGCCGGAGGGAGTTTACAGATACGCAGTATTTT
TRBD2,-,TRBJ2-1,TRBV12-3/TRBV12-4,CASSPGLAGGPFNEQFF,TGTGCCAGCAGTCCCGGACTAGCGGGGGGACCTTTTAATGAGCAGTTCTTC
-,many,TRBJ2-1,TRBV7-2,CASSLGQPNEQFF,TGTGCCAGCAGCTTAGGCCAGCCAAATGAGCAGTTCTTC
-,-,TRBJ2-7,TRBV6-1,CASIVSAYEQYF,TGTGCCAGCATCGTGAGCGCCTACGAGCAGTACTTC
TRBD1,-,TRBJ2-1,TRBV19,CASSPLGQNTYNEQFF,TGTGCCAGTAGTCCCTTGGGACAGAACACCTACAATGAGCAGTTCTTC
-,-,TRBJ2-1,TRBV5-4,CASSLLSDEQFF,TGTGCCAGCAGCTTGCTTTCCGATGAGCAGTTCTTC
-,many,TRBJ2-2,TRBV7-8,CASTHPGGAGTGELFF,TGTGCCAGCACTCACCCAGGGGGGGCAGGCACCGGGGAGCTGTTTTTT
TRBD1,-,TRBJ2-1,TRBV7-9,CASSRIDRDYEQFF,TGTGCCAGCAGCCGGATCGACAGGGATTATGAGCAGTTCTTC
-,few,TRBJ1-1,TRBV7-9,CASSPGRGEAFF,TGTGCCAGCAGCCCAGGGAGGGGTGAAGCTTTCTTT
TRBD1,few,TRBJ2-1,TRBV15,CATSTQGDHEQFF,TGTGCCACCAGCACCCAGGGGGACCATGAGCAGTTCTTC
-,-,TRBJ1-1,TRBV6-6,CASSYSPGAVNTEAFF,TGTGCCAGCAGTTACTCCCCTGGGGCTGTGAACACTGAAGCTTTCTTT
-,few,TRBJ1-5,TRBV12-3/TRBV12-4,CASSSSGQLNQPQHF,-
-,few,TRBJ2-1,TRBV4-1,CASSQGPQSYNEQFF,TGCGCCAGCAGCCAAGGGCCGCAGTCCTACAATGAGCAGTTCTTC
-,once,TRBJ1-5,TRBV6-5,CASSPDPLGNQPQHF,TGTGCCAGCAGTCCGGACCCATTGGGCAATCAGCCCCAGCATTTT
-,few,TRBJ2-1,TRBV11-2,CASSLDVTDHSYNEQFF,TGTGCCAGCAGCTTAGATGTCACCGACCACTCCTACAATGAGCAGTTCTTC
TRBD2,-,TRBJ2-1,TRBV7-8,CASSPLAGSSYNEQFF,TGTGCCAGCAGCCCACTAGCGGGGAGTTCCTACAATGAGCAGTTCTTC
-,-,TRBJ1-4,TRBV7-4,CASSLASGPEEKLFF,TGTGCCAGCAGCTTAGCTTCGGGGCCTGAAGAAAAACTGTTTTTT
-,few,TRBJ2-2,TRBV28,CATLWATGELFF,TGTGCCACCCTTTGGGCCACCGGGGAGCTGTTTTTT
-,few,TRBJ2-7,TRBV7-6,CASSLSASGSYEQYF,TGTGCCAGCAGCTTATCCGCCAGCGGCTCCTACGAGCAGTACTTC
-,-,TRBJ2-7,TRBV2,CASSEGPLYEQYF,TGTGCCAGCAGTGAAGGGCCCCTCTACGAGCAGTACTTC
-,few,TRBJ2-1,TRBV3-1,CASSQAPRVLWDNEQFF,TGTGCCAGCAGCCAAGCCCCTCGGGTCCTGTGGGACAATGAGCAGTTCTTC
-,-,TRBJ2-1,TRBV7-3,CASSSGPPDEQFF,TGTGCCAGCAGCTCGGGCCCTCCCGATGAGCAGTTCTTC
TRBD1,-,TRBJ2-7,TRBV19,CASSVGTGTIYEQYF,TGTGCCAGTAGTGTCGGGACAGGGACAATTTACGAGCAGTACTTC
-,-,TRBJ2-2,TRBV6-2/TRBV6-3,CAARPLGTGELFF,TGTGCTGCCCGGCCCCTCGGCACCGGGGAGCTGTTTTTT
-,few,TRBJ2-3,TRBV28,CASSLPAGRTDTQYF,TGTGCCAGCAGTTTACCGGCAGGTCGCACAGATACGCAGTATTTT
-,few,TRBJ2-7,TRBV27,CASSLYQNSYEQYF,TGTGCCAGCAGTTTATATCAGAATTCCTACGAGCAGTACTTC
TRBD1,-,TRBJ1-2,TRBV29-1,CSSDPWTGGTDYGYTF,TGCAGCAGCGACCCTTGGACAGGGGGAACTGACTATGGCTACACCTTC
-,-,TRBJ1-2,TRBV9,CASSVGGGTYGYTF,TGTGCCAGCAGCGTGGGCGGGGGCACCTATGGCTACACCTTC
TRBD1,-,TRBJ2-3,TRBV6-6,CASSRSTGGTDTQYF,TGTGCCAGCAGTCGTTCAACAGGGGGCACAGATACGCAGTATTTT
TRBD1,few,TRBJ1-1,TRBV7-9,CASSDYGTGYTEAFF,TGTGCCAGCAGTGATTACGGGACAGGGTACACTGAAGCTTTCTTT
-,many,TRBJ2-5,TRBV12-3/TRBV12-4,CASSLVGAQETQYF,TGTGCCAGCAGTTTAGTAGGGGCCCAAGAGACCCAGTACTTC
TRBD2,-,TRBJ2-1,TRBV7-2,CASSFFSGDNEQFF,TGTGCCAGCAGCTTTTTTAGCGGGGACAATGAGCAGTTCTTC
-,once,TRBJ1-2,TRBV11-2,CASSLDGDYGYTF,TGTGCCAGCAGCTTAGATGGGGACTATGGCTACACCTTC
TRBD1,once,TRBJ2-3,TRBV6-8,CASSPWTGSTDTQYF,TGTGCCAGCAGCCCCTGGACAGGGAGCACAGATACGCAGTATTTT
TRBD2,-,TRBJ2-3,TRBV28,CASSFPASGAPEEASDTQYF,TGTGCCAGCAGTTTCCCGGCTAGCGGGGCTCCCGAAGAGGCGTCAGATACGCAGTATTTT
-,-,TRBJ2-2,TRBV7-4,CASSSREGELFF,TGTGCCAGCAGCTCTCGGGAGGGGGAGCTGTTTTTT
-,-,TRBJ2-1,TRBV19,CASSRGPVYNEQFF,TGTGCCAGTAGTAGGGGGCCGGTATACAATGAGCAGTTCTTC
-,few,TRBJ1-2,TRBV11-2,CASSPGTAYTF,TGTGCCAGCAGCCCGGGGACGGCCTACACCTTC
-,few,TRBJ1-6,TRBV12-3/TRBV12-4,CASSLNGYGSPLHF,TGTGCCAGCAGTTTGAATGGGTATGGTTCACCCCTCCACTTT
TRBD2,many,TRBJ2-1,TRBV12-3/TRBV12-4,CASSSPTSGGARYNEQFF,TGTGCCAGCAGTTCCCCGACTAGCGGGGGGGCGAGGTACAATGAGCAGTTCTTC
-,-,TRBJ1-2,TRBV10-3,CATKEGLGYTF,TGTGCCACAAAGGAGGGGCTAGGCTACACCTTC
-,-,TRBJ2-7,TRBV10-3,CAISALRGNPYEQYF,TGTGCCATCAGTGCCCTGCGGGGAAACCCCTACGAGCAGTACTTC
-,few,TRBJ2-3,TRBV12-3/TRBV12-4,CASSQGWSTTDTQYF,TGTGCCAGCAGCCAAGGGTGGTCTACCACAGATACGCAGTATTTT
-,-,TRBJ2-7,TRBV4-2,CASSHRRSYEQYF,TGTGCCAGCAGCCACCGCAGGTCCTACGAGCAGTACTTC
-,-,TRBJ1-1,TRBV27,CASSLGMGTEAFF,TGTGCCAGCAGTTTAGGGATGGGCACTGAAGCTTTCTTT